The 19 T cell receptor beta chains below were found in one sample sequenced in a study of CD8+CD57+ T cells in acquired aplastic anemia. Genomic DNA provided the template from which TCR beta VDJ and CDR3 profiles were obtained. TCRdb passed the reads through MiXCR, listing each CDR3 protein once. The profile shows approximately 470,000 distinct CDR3 sequences, over 25% of them singletons. All patients picked for sequencing had shown, by flow cytometry, an expansion of CD8+CD57+ cells. The sequencing input was sorted CD4+, CD8+, or CD8+CD57+ T cells (not recorded which) from PBMCs. These receptor sequences come from a human donor with aplastic anemia.

This clonotype was observed many times. The rearrangement joins TRBV19 to TRBJ2-7, with 7 bases matching TRBD2. CDR1 is LNHDA and CDR2 is SQIVND in the germline V gene (reference sequence). The CDR3 is 15 amino acids. V shed 5 bases and J 4 bases; nucleotides not matched to a gene: 11. This CDR3 reads CASSLTSVGAYEQYF. Here the CDR3 DNA reads TGTGCCAGTAGTCTTACTAGCGTGGGAGCTTACGAGCAGTACTTC.

This clonotype was observed a few times. This rearrangement joins TRBV5-5 to TRBJ1-2; 7 nucleotides line up with TRBD1. CDR1 and CDR2 from the germline V gene are SGHKS and YYEKEE (reference sequence). With V trimmed by 2 bases and J by 5 bases, 6 bases remained unmatched. This CDR3 comprises 14 residues. The CDR3 is CASSFITGEYGYTF. The CDR3 nucleotides are TGTGCCAGCAGCTTTATCACAGGGGAGTATGGCTACACCTTC.

This clonotype turned up a few times. V and J are TRBV19 and TRBJ1-2; TRBD1 aligns across 7 bases. With 5 bases clipped from V and 8 bases from J, the junction kept 5 bases outside the gene matches. CDR3 length: 12 amino acids. From germline, CDR1 is LNHDA and CDR2 SQIVND (reference sequence). The CDR3 loop is CASSFRQGGYTF. The CDR3 nucleotides are TGTGCCAGTAGTTTCCGACAGGGCGGCTACACCTTC.

The J gene is TRBJ2-3, the V gene TRBV11-1, with D perhaps TRBD1 or TRBD2 (7 bases each). Between the trimmed V and J ends, which lost 4 bases and 0 bases, there was a span of 11 bases. The CDR3 has 15 amino acids. Germline lookup yields CDR1 SGHAT and CDR2 FQDESV (reference sequence). CDR3 region: CASSSRGGSTDTQYF. The CDR3 nucleotides are TGTGCCAGCAGCTCCAGGGGGGGAAGCACAGATACGCAGTATTTT. Complete variable domain (other parts from reference TRBV11-1 and TRBJ2-3): EAEVAQSPRYKITEKSQAVAFWCDPISGHATLYWYRQILGQGPELLVQFQDESVVDDSQLPKDRFSAERLKGVDSTLKIQPAELGDSAMYLCASSSRGGSTDTQYFGPGTRLTVL.

This chain connects TRBV6-5 to TRBJ2-7; D is perhaps TRBD1 (6 bases). The ends were cut back, 2 bases at V and 0 bases at J, with 8 bases in the middle. Germline lookup yields CDR1 MNHEY and CDR2 SVGAGI. CDR3 size: 14 residues. CDR3 sequence: CASSYGDTSYEQYF. The CDR3 nucleotides read TGTGCCAGCAGTTACGGGGACACCTCCTACGAGCAGTACTTC.

The CDR3 sequence: CATSDPYSTANSPLHF. As DNA, the CDR3 is TGTGCCACCAGTGACCCCTACTCGACAGCAAATTCACCCCTCCACTTT. V is TRBV24-1 and J is TRBJ1-6; a possible D gene is TRBD1 (5 bases). There are 16 residues in the CDR3. The germline CDR1 and CDR2 sequences are KGHDR and SFDVKD. V was cut by 4 bases and J by 7 bases, with 16 bases left in between.

The chain is built from TRBV9 and TRBJ2-1; D may be TRBD1 or TRBD2 (5 bases each). V lost 8 bases, J lost 3 bases, and 18 bases lay in between. This CDR3 comprises 15 residues. Germline values: CDR1 SGDLS, CDR2 YYNGEE. The CDR3: CASSDSGTDYNEQFF. The CDR3 DNA is TGTGCCAGTTCCGATTCCGGGACGGACTACAATGAGCAGTTCTTC.

About this clonotype itself: It may be a read error: a sequence one base away is much more abundant. J is TRBJ1-5 and V is TRBV20-1; no firm D call. The V and J ends lost 8 bases and 2 bases respectively, with 13 bases between them. CDR1 and CDR2 (germline): DFQATT, SNEGSKA (reference sequence). CDR3 length: 13 amino acids. CDR3 nucleotide sequence: TGCAGTTCGGCGGGGAGCGGCAATCAGCCCCAGCATTTT. Translated, it gives CSSAGSGNQPQHF.

There are many counts of this clonotype. The chain couples TRBV29-1 to TRBJ2-3, with 10 nucleotides matching TRBD1. Unmatched junction bases numbered 9, after V lost 4 bases and J lost 8 bases. Germline CDR1 is SQVTM and CDR2 is ANQGSEA. This CDR3 contains 14 residues. CDR3 residues: CSVGTGGRRGTQYF. The CDR3 region has the DNA TGCAGCGTTGGGACAGGGGGGAGAAGGGGTACGCAGTATTTT.

The chain employs TRBV20-1 and TRBJ1-6; 9 positions match TRBD1. V was pared by 6 bases and J by 3 bases, with 9 bases of the junction left unmatched. Germline V gives CDR1 DFQATT, CDR2 SNEGSKA (reference sequence). CDR3 size: 16 residues. The CDR3 DNA is TGCAGTGCCAGCAGCTCGGACAGGGGCTATAATTCACCCCTCCACTTT. Its translation is CSASSSDRGYNSPLHF.

The V gene is TRBV9, the J gene TRBJ2-1; D ambiguous. Trimming took 6 bases from V and 7 from J, leaving 17 bases between them. Germline V CDR1 and CDR2: SGDLS, YYNGEE. The CDR3 totals 14 residues. This CDR3 is CASTAAGLGNEQFF. CDR3 bases: TGTGCCAGCACCGCTGCCGGCCTAGGGAATGAGCAGTTCTTC.

The sample holds many counts of this clonotype. The chain carries TRBV20-1 and TRBJ1-5, with D unclear. V gave up 2 bases and J gave up 5 bases, with 10 bases separating them. The CDR3 length is 13 residues. Germline V lookup: CDR1 DFQATT, CDR2 SNEGSKA (reference sequence). In DNA, the CDR3 is TGCAGTGCTAGACAGGCTAGGGATCAGCCCCAGCATTTT. Its protein is CSARQARDQPQHF.

In its sample, this clonotype was seen a few times. With a much larger clone just one base away, this may be a read error. The chain couples TRBV2 to TRBJ2-5; possible D gene TRBD2, 5 bases. The CDR3 covers 14 residues. Germline lookup yields CDR1 SNHLY and CDR2 FYNNEI. Here the CDR3 reads CAISEAGLGVTQYF. CDR3 DNA sequence: TGTGCCATCAGTGAGGCGGGCCTCGGGGTGACCCAGTACTTC.

This chain connects TRBV3-1 to TRBJ1-2; possible D gene TRBD1, 6 bases. Germline V gene data show CDR1 as LGHDT and CDR2 as YNNKEL (reference sequence). CDR3 length: 14 amino acids. V was clipped by 0 bases and J by 8 bases, with 13 bases between them. The CDR3, as DNA: TGTGCCAGCAGCCAAGAGGCAGGGGCTTGGGGCTACACCTTC. This encodes CASSQEAGAWGYTF.

The chain couples TRBV19 to TRBJ1-6; D may be TRBD1 (6 bases). The CDR3 covers 10 residues. Per the germline V gene, CDR1 is LNHDA and CDR2 is SQIVND (reference sequence). The CDR3 sequence: CATGFSPLHF. CDR3 bases: TGTGCTACAGGGTTTTCACCCCTCCACTTT.

The chain joins TRBV20-1 to TRBJ2-5; 7 positions match TRBD1. Looked up from germline, CDR1 is DFQATT and CDR2 is SNEGSKA (reference sequence). The ends lost 6 bases at V and 8 bases at J; junction bases unmatched: 12. The CDR3 is made up of 13 amino acids. CDR3 residues: CSANRGRQGTQYF. The CDR3 coding sequence is TGCAGTGCGAACAGGGGTCGGCAAGGAACCCAGTACTTC.

In this sample, this clonotype turned up a few times. The rearrangement joins TRBV12-5 to TRBJ1-1, with unresolved D. The germline V and J ends were trimmed by 4 bases and 4 bases, with 10 bases remaining between them. The CDR3 spans 13 residues. The germline gives CDR1 LGHNT, CDR2 FRNRAP. The CDR3, as DNA: TGTGCTAGTGGTTACGGAGCTTTCACTGAAGCTTTCTTT. Encoded protein: CASGYGAFTEAFF. Full variable domain (remainder filled in from reference TRBV12-5 and TRBJ1-1): DARVTQTPRHKVTEMGQEVTMRCQPILGHNTVFWYRQTMMQGLELLAYFRNRAPLDDSGMPKDRFSAEMPDATLATLKIQPSEPRDSAVYFCASGYGAFTEAFFGQGTRLTVV.

Worth noting for this clonotype: It may be a read error: a sequence one base away is much more abundant. V and J are TRBV2 and TRBJ1-2, with 9 bases matching TRBD1. The CDR3 consists of 14 residues. Germline V gene lookup returns CDR1 SNHLY and CDR2 FYNNEI. CDR3 residues: CASSPQTGGYGHTF. Written as DNA, the CDR3 is TGTGCCAGCAGCCCCCAGACAGGGGGATATGGCCACACCTTC. Full variable domain (rest looked up from reference TRBV2 and TRBJ1-2): EPEVTQTPSHQVTQMGQEVILRCVPISNHLYFYWYRQILGQKVEFLVSFYNNEISEKSEIFDDQFSVERPDGSNFTLKIRSTKLEDSAMYFCASSPQTGGYGHTFGSGTRLTVV.

This clonotype was counted many times. J is TRBJ1-2 and V is TRBV6-5; maybe TRBD1 (5 bases). V lost 6 bases, J lost 3 bases, and 5 bases lay in between. CDR3 length: 11 amino acids. Germline CDR1 and CDR2: MNHEY and SVGAGI. CDR3 sequence reads: CASRQDYGYTF. The DNA for the CDR3 is TGTGCCAGCAGACAGGACTATGGCTACACCTTC.